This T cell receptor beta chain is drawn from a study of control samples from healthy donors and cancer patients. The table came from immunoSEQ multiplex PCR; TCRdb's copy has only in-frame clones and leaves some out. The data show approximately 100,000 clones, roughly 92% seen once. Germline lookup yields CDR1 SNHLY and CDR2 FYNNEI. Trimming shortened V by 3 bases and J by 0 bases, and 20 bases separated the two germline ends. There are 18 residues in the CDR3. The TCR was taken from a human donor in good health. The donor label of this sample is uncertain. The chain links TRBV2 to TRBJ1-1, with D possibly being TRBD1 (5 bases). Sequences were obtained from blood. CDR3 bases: TGTGCCAGCAGTGATTGGGTCGGGTCCGAGGGGATGAACACTGAAGCTTTCTTT. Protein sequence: CASSDWVGSEGMNTEAFF.